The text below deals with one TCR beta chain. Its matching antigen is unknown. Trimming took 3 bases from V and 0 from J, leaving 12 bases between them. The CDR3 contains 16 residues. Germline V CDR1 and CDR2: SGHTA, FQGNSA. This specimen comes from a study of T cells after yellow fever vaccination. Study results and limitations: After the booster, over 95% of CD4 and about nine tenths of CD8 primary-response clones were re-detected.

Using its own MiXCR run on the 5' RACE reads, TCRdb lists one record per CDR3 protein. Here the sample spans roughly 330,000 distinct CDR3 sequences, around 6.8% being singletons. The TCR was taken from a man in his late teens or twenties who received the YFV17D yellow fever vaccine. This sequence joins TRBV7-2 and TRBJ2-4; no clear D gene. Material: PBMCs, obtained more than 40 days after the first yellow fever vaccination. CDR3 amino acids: CASSLTQQIAKNIQYF. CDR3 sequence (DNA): TGTGCCAGCAGCTTGACCCAGCAGATAGCCAAAAACATTCAGTACTTC.